The TCR beta chain described here comes from a study of metastatic and nonmetastatic thyroid tumors. All patients reached thyroid surgery having received no treatment beforehand. TCRdb re-clonotyped the PCR reads through MiXCR. Here the sample spans fewer than 40,000 clones, approximately 20% being singletons. This clone was detected many times. Germline V gene sequence: CDR1 DFQATT, CDR2 SNEGSKA (reference sequence). The CDR3 extends over 18 amino acids. Trimming took 0 bases from V and 7 from J, leaving 22 bases between them. This chain connects TRBV20-1 to TRBJ1-6, with D unresolved. This clonotype was sampled from a female donor with papillary thyroid cancer or a benign thyroid nodule (not recorded which). Some clones in this sample may be carry-over from other donors' samples. Sample: tumor tissue. The CDR3 is CSARDWVMDPWFNSPLHF. Written as DNA, the CDR3 is TGCAGTGCTAGAGACTGGGTCATGGACCCCTGGTTCAATTCACCCCTCCACTTT.